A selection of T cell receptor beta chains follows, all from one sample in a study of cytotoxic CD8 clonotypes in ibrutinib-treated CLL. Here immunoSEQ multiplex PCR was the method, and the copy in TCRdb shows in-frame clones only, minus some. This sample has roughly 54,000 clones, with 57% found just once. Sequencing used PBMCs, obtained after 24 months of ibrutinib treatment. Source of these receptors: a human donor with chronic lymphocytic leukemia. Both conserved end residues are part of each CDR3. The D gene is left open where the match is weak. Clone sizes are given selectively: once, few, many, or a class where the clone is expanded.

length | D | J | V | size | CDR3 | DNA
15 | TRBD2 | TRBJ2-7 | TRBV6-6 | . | CASSRTSGGSREQYF | TGTGCCAGCAGCAGGACTAGCGGGGGATCCCGCGAGCAGTACTTC
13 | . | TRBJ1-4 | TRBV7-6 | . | CASSLRQNEKLFF | TGTGCCAGCAGCTTAAGACAAAATGAAAAACTGTTTTTT
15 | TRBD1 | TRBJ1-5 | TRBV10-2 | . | CASSEWGTARTSQHF | TGCGCCAGCAGTGAGTGGGGGACAGCTCGGACGAGCCAGCATTTT
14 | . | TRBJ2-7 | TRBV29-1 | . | CSVVGGAGVDEQYF | TGCAGCGTTGTAGGTGGGGCAGGGGTCGACGAGCAGTACTTC
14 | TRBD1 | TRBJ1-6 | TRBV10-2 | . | CASSPGQGGSPLHF | TGCGCCAGCAGCCCGGGACAGGGTGGTTCACCCCTCCACTTT
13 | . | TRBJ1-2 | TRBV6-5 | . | CASSYELWWGYTF | TGTGCCAGCAGTTATGAGCTGTGGTGGGGCTACACCTTC
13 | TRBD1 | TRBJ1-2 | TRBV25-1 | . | CASSIGQGDGYTF | TGTGCCAGCAGTATAGGACAGGGAGATGGCTACACCTTC
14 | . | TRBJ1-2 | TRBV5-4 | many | CASSLAWRGGGYTF | TGTGCCAGCAGCTTGGCCTGGCGGGGAGGTGGCTACACCTTC
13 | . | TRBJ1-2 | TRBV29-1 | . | CSVGEGKGYGYTF | TGCAGCGTTGGGGAGGGAAAGGGCTATGGCTACACCTTC
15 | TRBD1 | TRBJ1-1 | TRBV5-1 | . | CASSMLPGQGTEAFF | TGCGCCAGCAGCATGCTACCGGGACAGGGCACTGAAGCTTTCTTT
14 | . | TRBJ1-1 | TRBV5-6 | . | CASSLGGLNTEAFF | TGTGCCAGCAGCTTGGGAGGGCTGAACACTGAAGCTTTCTTT
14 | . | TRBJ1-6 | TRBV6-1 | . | CASSHQGMDSPLHF | TGTGCCAGCAGTCACCAGGGAATGGATTCACCCCTCCACTTT
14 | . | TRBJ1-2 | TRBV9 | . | CASSPSSANYGYTF | TGTGCCAGCAGCCCCTCGTCAGCTAACTATGGCTACACCTTC
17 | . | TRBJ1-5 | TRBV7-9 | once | CASSLVGGRVADQPQHF | TGTGCCAGCAGCCTCGTGGGGGGGAGAGTTGCGGATCAGCCCCAGCATTTT
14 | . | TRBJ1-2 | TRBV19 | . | CASIAPPGHYGYTF | TGTGCCAGTATCGCTCCCCCAGGTCACTATGGCTACACCTTC
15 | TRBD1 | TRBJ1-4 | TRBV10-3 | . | CAISESGTGREKLFF | TGTGCCATCAGTGAGTCAGGGACAGGGCGGGAAAAACTGTTTTTT
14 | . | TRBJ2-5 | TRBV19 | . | CASSIKLGPGTQYF | TGTGCCAGTAGTATCAAGCTTGGACCCGGGACCCAGTACTTC
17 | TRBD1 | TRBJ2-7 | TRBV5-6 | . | CASSLLQGQGIAYEQYF | TGTGCCAGCAGCTTGCTGCAGGGACAGGGGATCGCCTACGAGCAGTACTTC
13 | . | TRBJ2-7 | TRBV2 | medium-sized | CASSAWAGHEQYF | TGTGCCAGCAGTGCGTGGGCCGGGCACGAGCAGTACTTC
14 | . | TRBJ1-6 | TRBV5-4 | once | CASRLRTDNSPLHF | TGTGCCAGCCGACTACGGACGGACAATTCACCCCTCCACTTT
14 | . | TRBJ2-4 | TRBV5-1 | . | CASSPARGRNIQYF | TGCGCCAGCAGCCCCGCCAGGGGGAGGAACATTCAGTACTTC
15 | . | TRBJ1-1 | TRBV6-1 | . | CASSDQDRGNTEAFF | TGTGCCAGCAGTGACCAGGACCGAGGGAACACTGAAGCTTTCTTT
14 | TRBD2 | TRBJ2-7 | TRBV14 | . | CASSQVSSGGTKYF | TGTGCCAGCAGCCAAGTATCCAGCGGGGGAACTAAGTACTTC
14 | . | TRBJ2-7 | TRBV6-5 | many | CASRRTRAGYEQYF | TGTGCCAGCAGACGGACAAGAGCGGGCTACGAGCAGTACTTC
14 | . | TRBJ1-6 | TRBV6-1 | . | CASRDSVRDSPLHF | TGTGCCAGCAGGGACTCCGTTAGGGATTCACCCCTCCACTTT
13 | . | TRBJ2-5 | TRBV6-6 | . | CATGEQGQETQYF | TGTGCCACCGGGGAACAGGGACAAGAGACCCAGTACTTC
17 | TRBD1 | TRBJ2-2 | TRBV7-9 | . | CASSLLAGQGNTGELFF | TGTGCCAGCAGCTTGTTGGCGGGACAGGGGAACACCGGGGAGCTGTTTTTT
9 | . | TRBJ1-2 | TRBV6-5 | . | CARPVRSRF | TGTGCCAGGCCGGTTCGGTCCCGCTTC
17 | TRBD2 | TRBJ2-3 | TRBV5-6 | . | CASSGGTSRIHGDTQYF | TGTGCCAGCAGCGGGGGGACTAGCCGAATTCACGGAGATACGCAGTATTTT
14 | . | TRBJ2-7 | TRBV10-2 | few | CASRRYQGGYEQYF | TGCGCCAGCAGGCGTTATCAAGGGGGCTACGAGCAGTACTTC
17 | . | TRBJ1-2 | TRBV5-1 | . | CASSLFVNREGSVGYTF | TGCGCCAGCAGCTTGTTCGTCAACAGGGAGGGATCGGTTGGCTACACCTTC
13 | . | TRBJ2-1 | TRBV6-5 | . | CASSPGVRDEQFF | TGTGCCAGCAGTCCCGGTGTGCGCGATGAGCAGTTCTTC
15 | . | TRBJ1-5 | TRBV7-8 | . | CASSAYRDTGQPQHF | TGTGCCAGCAGCGCCTACAGGGACACGGGGCAGCCCCAGCATTTT
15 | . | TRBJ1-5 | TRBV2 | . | CASSEFTDSNQPQHF | TGTGCCAGCAGTGAATTTACAGATAGCAATCAGCCCCAGCATTTT
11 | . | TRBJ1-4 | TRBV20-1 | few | CSAREVEKLFF | TGCAGTGCTAGAGAGGTTGAAAAACTGTTTTTT
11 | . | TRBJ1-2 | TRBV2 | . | CASSVRGRNTF | TGTGCCAGCAGTGTGAGAGGACGGAACACCTTC
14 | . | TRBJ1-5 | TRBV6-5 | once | CASSMTGQSQPQHF | TGTGCCAGCAGTATGACGGGGCAGAGTCAGCCCCAGCATTTT
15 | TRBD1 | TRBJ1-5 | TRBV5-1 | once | CASSPGTGGRQPQHF | TGCGCCAGCAGCCCCGGGACAGGGGGCCGTCAGCCCCAGCATTTT
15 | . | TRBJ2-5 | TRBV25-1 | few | CASSSPGTNLETQYF | TGTGCCAGCAGTTCCCCCGGGACCAACCTAGAGACCCAGTACTTC
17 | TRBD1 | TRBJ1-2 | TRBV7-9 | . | CASSAGTGHPDVYGYTF | TGTGCCAGCAGCGCTGGGACAGGACACCCGGATGTCTATGGCTACACCTTC
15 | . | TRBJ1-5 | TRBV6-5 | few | CASSPRGDGNQPQHF | TGTGCCAGCAGCCCCCGGGGAGATGGCAATCAGCCCCAGCATTTT
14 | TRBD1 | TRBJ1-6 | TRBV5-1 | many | CASSVDREASPLHF | TGCGCCAGCAGCGTCGACAGGGAGGCCTCACCCCTCCACTTT
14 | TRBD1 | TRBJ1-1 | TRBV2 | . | CARDRAPTNTEAFF | TGTGCCAGAGACAGGGCCCCAACGAACACTGAAGCTTTCTTT
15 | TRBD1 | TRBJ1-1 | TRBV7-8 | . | CASSPGTGRGFEAFF | TGTGCCAGCAGCCCGGGGACAGGGCGGGGGTTTGAAGCTTTCTTT
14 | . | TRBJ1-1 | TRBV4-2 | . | CASSHLDRNTEAFF | TGTGCCAGCAGCCACCTAGACAGAAACACTGAAGCTTTCTTT
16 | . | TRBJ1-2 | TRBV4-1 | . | CASSPEPGPAHYGYTF | TGCGCCAGCAGTCCCGAACCGGGCCCTGCCCACTATGGCTACACCTTC
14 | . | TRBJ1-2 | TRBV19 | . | CASKGAGANYGYTF | TGTGCCAGCAAAGGGGCCGGGGCTAACTATGGCTACACCTTC
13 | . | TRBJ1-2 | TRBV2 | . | CASRRDTNYGYTF | TGTGCCAGCAGGAGGGACACGAACTATGGCTACACCTTC
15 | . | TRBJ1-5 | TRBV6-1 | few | CASSEAPVGNQPQHF | TGTGCCAGCAGTGAAGCCCCGGTCGGGAATCAGCCCCAGCATTTT
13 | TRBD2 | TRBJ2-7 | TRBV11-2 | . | CASSLDRKLAGNF | TGTGCCAGCAGCTTAGATCGTAAGCTAGCGGGCAACTTC
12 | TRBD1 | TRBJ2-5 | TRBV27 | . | CASGQAQETQYF | TGTGCCAGCGGACAGGCCCAAGAGACCCAGTACTTC
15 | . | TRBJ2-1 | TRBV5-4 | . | CASSQDAGNVNEQFF | TGCGCCAGCAGCCAAGATGCCGGGAACGTCAATGAGCAGTTCTTC
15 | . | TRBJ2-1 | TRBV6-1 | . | CASSELGQGYNEQFF | TGTGCCAGCAGTGAATTGGGGCAGGGCTACAATGAGCAGTTCTTC
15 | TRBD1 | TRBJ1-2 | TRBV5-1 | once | CASSLNSGQGNGYTF | TGCGCCAGCAGCTTGAACTCCGGACAGGGGAACGGCTACACCTTC
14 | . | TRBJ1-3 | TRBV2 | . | CASLLVTSGNTIYF | TGTGCCAGCCTTCTCGTTACCTCTGGAAACACCATATATTTT
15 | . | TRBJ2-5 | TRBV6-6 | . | CASIKGRGGQETQYF | TGTGCCAGCATCAAAGGGAGGGGGGGTCAAGAGACCCAGTACTTC
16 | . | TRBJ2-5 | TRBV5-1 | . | CASSLVSRLSQETQYF | TGCGCCAGCAGCTTGGTTTCCAGACTCAGCCAAGAGACCCAGTACTTC
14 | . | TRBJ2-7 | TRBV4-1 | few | CASSQGQSSYEQYF | TGCGCCAGCAGCCAAGGACAATCCTCCTACGAGCAGTACTTC